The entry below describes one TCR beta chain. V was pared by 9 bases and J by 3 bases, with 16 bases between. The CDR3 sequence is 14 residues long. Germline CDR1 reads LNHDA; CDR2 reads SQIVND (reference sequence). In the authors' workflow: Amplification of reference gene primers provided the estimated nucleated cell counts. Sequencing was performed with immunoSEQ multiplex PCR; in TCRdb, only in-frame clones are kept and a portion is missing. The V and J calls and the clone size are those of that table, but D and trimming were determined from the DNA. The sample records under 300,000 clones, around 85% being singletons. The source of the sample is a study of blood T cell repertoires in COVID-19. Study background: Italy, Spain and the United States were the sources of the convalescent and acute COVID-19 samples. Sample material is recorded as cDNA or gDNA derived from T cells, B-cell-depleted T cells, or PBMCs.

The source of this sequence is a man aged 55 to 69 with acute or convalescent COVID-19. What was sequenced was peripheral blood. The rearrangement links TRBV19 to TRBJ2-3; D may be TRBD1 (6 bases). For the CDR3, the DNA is TGTGCCAGCCACAGGCAGGGGAGAACAGATACGCAGTATTTT. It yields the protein CASHRQGRTDTQYF.